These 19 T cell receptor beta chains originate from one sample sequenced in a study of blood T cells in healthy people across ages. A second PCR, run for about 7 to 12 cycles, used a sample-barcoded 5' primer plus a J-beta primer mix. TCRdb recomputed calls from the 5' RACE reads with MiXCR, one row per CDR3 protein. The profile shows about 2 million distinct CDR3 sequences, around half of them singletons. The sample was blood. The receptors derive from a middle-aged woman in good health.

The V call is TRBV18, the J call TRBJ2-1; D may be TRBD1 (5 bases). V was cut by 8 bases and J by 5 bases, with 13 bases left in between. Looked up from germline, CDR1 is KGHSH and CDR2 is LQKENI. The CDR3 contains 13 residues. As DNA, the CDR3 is TGTGCCAGCCCCTCTGACAGTAACAATGAGCAGTTCTTC. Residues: CASPSDSNNEQFF. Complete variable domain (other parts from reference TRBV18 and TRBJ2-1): NAGVMQNPRHLVRRRGQEARLRCSPMKGHSHVYWYRQLPEEGLKFMVYLQKENIIDESGMPKERFSAEFPKEGPSILRIQQVVRGDSAAYFCASPSDSNNEQFFGPGTRLTVL.

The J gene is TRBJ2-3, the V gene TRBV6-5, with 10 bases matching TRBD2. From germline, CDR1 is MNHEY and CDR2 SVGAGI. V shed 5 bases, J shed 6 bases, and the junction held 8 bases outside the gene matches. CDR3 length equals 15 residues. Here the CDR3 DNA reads TGTGCCAGCAGTACCACTAGCGGGGTTAGTGATACGCAGTATTTT. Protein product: CASSTTSGVSDTQYF.

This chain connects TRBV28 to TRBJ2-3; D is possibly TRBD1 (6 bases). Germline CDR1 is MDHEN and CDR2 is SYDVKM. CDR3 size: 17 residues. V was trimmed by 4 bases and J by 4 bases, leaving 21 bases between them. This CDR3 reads CASSSRGTGFGADTQYF. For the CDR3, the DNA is TGTGCCAGCAGTTCCCGGGGAACAGGGTTTGGAGCAGATACGCAGTATTTT.

The CDR3, as DNA: TGTGCCAGCAGTGTCAGACTAGCGGGGGGCAGGGAGCAGTACTTC. This translates into CASSVRLAGGREQYF. This rearrangement joins TRBV28 to TRBJ2-7, with 13 bases identical to TRBD2. Trimming took 5 bases from V and 7 from J; bases not matched to a gene: 8. The V gene's germline CDR1 is MDHEN and CDR2 SYDVKM. This CDR3 has 15 residues.

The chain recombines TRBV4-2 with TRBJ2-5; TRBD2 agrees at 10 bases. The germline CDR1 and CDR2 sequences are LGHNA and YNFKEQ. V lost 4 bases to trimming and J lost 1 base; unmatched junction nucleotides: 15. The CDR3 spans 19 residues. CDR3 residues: CASSRLGGSGGISQETQYF. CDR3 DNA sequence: TGTGCCAGCAGCCGACTAGGGGGTAGCGGGGGGATAAGCCAAGAGACCCAGTACTTC.

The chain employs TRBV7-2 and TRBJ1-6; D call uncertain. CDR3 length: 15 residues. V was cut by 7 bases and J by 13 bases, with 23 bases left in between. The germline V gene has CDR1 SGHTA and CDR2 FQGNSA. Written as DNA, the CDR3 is TGTGCCAGCACGCACTTACATGGGTCTTCTTCCCCCCTCCACTTT. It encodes CASTHLHGSSSPLHF. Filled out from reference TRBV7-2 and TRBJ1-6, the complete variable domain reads GAGVSQSPSNKVTEKGKDVELRCDPISGHTALYWYRQSLGQGLEFLIYFQGNSAPDKSGLPSDRFSAERTGGSVSTLTIQRTQQEDSAVYLCASTHLHGSSSPLHFGNGTRLTVT.

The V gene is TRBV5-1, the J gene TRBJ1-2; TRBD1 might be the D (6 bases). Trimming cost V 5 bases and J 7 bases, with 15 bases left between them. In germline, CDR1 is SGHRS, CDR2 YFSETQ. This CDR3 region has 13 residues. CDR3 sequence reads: CASSAGAAIGYTF. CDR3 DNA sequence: TGCGCCAGCAGTGCGGGGGCTGCTATTGGCTACACCTTC.

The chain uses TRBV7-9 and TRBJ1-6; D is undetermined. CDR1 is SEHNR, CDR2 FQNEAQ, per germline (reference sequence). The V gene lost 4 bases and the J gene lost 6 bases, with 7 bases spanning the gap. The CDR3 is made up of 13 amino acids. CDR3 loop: CASSYDGNSPLHF. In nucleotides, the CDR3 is TGTGCCAGCAGCTACGACGGTAATTCACCCCTCCACTTT.

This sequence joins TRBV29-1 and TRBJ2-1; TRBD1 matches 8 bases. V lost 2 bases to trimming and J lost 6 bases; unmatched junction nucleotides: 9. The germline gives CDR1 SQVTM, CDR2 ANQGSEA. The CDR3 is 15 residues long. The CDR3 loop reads CSVEQAPGGLNEQFF. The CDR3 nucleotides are TGCAGCGTTGAACAAGCTCCAGGGGGCCTCAATGAGCAGTTCTTC.

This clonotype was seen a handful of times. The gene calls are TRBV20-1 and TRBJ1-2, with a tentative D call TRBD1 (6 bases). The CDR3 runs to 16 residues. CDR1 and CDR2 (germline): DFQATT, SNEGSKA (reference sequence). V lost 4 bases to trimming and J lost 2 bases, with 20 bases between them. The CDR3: CSATRSQTGSNYGYTF. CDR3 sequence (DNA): TGCAGTGCTACGCGCTCCCAGACAGGTTCGAACTATGGCTACACCTTC.

The CDR3 loop is CASSLVGTANTEAFF. DNA of the CDR3: TGTGCCAGCAGCTTAGTAGGGACAGCGAACACTGAAGCTTTCTTT. The chain uses TRBV7-2 and TRBJ1-1; the match to TRBD1 covers 7 bases. Germline V gene lookup returns CDR1 SGHTA and CDR2 FQGNSA. The CDR3 has 15 residues. J was trimmed by 1 base and V by 1 base; bases with no gene match: 3.

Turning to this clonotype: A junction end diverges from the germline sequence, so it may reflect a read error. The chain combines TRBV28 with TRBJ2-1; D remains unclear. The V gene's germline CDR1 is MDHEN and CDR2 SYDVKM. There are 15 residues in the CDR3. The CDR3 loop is CASRIDPGSYNGQFF. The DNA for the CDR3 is TGTGCCAGCAGGATCGACCCCGGCTCCTACAATGGGCAGTTCTTC.

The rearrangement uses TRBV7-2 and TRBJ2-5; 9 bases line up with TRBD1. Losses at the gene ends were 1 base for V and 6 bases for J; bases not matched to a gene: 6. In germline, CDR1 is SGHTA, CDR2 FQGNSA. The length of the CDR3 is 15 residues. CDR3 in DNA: TGTGCCAGCAGCTTAGGGGGACAGGGAACGCAGACCCAGTACTTC. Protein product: CASSLGGQGTQTQYF.

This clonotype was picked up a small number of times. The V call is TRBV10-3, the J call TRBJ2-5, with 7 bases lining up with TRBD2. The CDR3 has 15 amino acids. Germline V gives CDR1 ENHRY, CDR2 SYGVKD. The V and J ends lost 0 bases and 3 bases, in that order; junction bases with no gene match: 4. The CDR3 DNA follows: TGTGCCATCAGTGAGTCAGTGGGGGGGAAAGAGACCCAGTACTTC. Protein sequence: CAISESVGGKETQYF.

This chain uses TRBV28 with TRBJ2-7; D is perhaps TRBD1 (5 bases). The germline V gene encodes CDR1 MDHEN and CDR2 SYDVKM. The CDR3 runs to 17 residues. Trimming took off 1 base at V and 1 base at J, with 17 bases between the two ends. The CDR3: CASSLYGPRTSSYEQYF. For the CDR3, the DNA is TGTGCCAGCAGTTTATATGGGCCCCGGACATCATCCTACGAGCAGTACTTC.

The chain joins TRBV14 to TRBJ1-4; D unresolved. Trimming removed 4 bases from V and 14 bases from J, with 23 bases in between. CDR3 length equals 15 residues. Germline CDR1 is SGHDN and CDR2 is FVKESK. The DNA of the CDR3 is TGTGCCAGCAGCCCACAAGGACTCCAAACAACCCGGCTGTTTTTT. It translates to CASSPQGLQTTRLFF.

CDR3 nucleotide sequence: TGTGCCAGCAGCTTAGCTGGTTCAGGGACAGAGACCCAGTACTTC. Residues: CASSLAGSGTETQYF. The chain links TRBV7-9 to TRBJ2-5, with D perhaps given as TRBD1 or TRBD2 (5 bases each). This CDR3 is built from 15 residues. Germline V gene lookup returns CDR1 SEHNR and CDR2 FQNEAQ (reference sequence). Trimming shortened V by 0 bases and J by 4 bases, and 12 bases separated the two germline ends.

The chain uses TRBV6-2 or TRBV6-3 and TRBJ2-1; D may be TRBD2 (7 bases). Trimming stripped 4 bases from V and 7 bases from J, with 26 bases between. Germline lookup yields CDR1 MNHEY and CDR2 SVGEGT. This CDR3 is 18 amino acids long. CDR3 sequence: CASSSARRTGGASNEQFF. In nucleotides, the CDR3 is TGTGCCAGCAGTTCCGCGAGGCGGACTGGGGGGGCCTCTAATGAGCAGTTCTTC.

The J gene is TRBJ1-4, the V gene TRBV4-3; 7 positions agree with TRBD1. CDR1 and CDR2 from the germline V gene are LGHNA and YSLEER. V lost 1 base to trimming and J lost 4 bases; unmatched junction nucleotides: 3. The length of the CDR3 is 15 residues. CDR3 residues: CASSQAQGNNEKLFF. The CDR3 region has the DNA TGCGCCAGCAGCCAAGCACAGGGGAATAATGAAAAACTGTTTTTT.